This TCR beta chain was documented in a study of cytomegalovirus exposure and HLA in healthy donors. Whole-study results and caveats: Follow-up analysis later connected one missense variant in DCLRE1C with trimming of TCR beta V- and J-genes. Within an earlier analysis, most TCR beta V segments proved productive either about 87% or about 30% of the time. A later look showed TCR association rates differing by HLA locus, highest for DRB1 and lowest for HLA-C.

In the PCR, 60 Vbeta and 13 Jbeta primers were used. The repertoire was sequenced with immunoSEQ multiplex PCR; TCRdb's copy has only in-frame clones and lacks some. The sample has more than 85,000 clones, roughly three quarters seen once; the top ten hold approximately 8%. Points on this clone: Its target is unknown.

Trimming removed 1 base from V and 14 bases from J, with 16 bases in between. The CDR3 spans 14 residues. CDR1 and CDR2 from the germline V gene are SGHRS and YFSETQ. The receptor was derived from a female donor in good health and CMV-seronegative. Material: PBMCs. The chain has TRBV5-1 and TRBJ1-6; D possibly corresponds to TRBD1 (5 bases). The CDR3 here is CASSLSSGGSSLHF. As DNA, the CDR3 is TGCGCCAGCAGCTTGAGTTCCGGGGGTTCGTCCCTCCACTTT.